This T cell receptor beta chain was found in a study of blood T cells in healthy people across ages. Study conclusions and caveats: Among long-lived donors, naive CD4+ cells were more numerous and diversity higher than in aged donors.

With regard to this clonotype: The antigen is not known.

For the second PCR, which ran for roughly 7 to 11 cycles, a sample-barcoded 5' primer and a J-beta primer mix were used. Using its own MiXCR run on the 5' RACE reads, TCRdb lists one record per CDR3 protein. The sample includes approximately 900,000 distinct CDR3 sequences, about 29% seen only once; the top ten take roughly 10%. The same sample was also used in a study of T cells of mothers and their children.

Sequencing was done on a sample of blood. The receptor's source is a woman in her thirties or forties in good health.

CDR3: CASSDRSYYGYTF. The CDR3 nucleotides are TGTGCCAGCAGCGACAGGTCCTACTATGGCTACACCTTC. This rearrangement joins TRBV28 to TRBJ1-2; perhaps TRBD1 as D (6 bases). Germline CDR1 and CDR2: MDHEN and SYDVKM. CDR3 size: 13 residues. V lost 6 bases and J lost 3, with 11 bases in between.